Following are 23 T cell receptor beta chains from one sample sequenced in a study of T cell clonality in common variable immunodeficiency. Assay used: immunoSEQ multiplex PCR; TCRdb lists only in-frame clones, some missing. The table for this sample gives several thousand clones. These receptors' targets are unknown. Findings of the study overall: Fewer deletions and N-nucleotide insertions were reportedly seen in common variable immunodeficiency TCR beta sequences.

Input material: peripheral blood mononuclear cells. These receptors originate from a human donor with common variable immunodeficiency.

On this clone: The read is 3 residues too short to cover the CDR3 end, so that end is filled in from the germline J gene. This chain connects TRBV7-9 to TRBJ2-3; tentative D call: TRBD2 (6 bases). The germline V gene has CDR1 SEHNR and CDR2 FQNEAQ (reference sequence). This CDR3 comprises 15 residues. Trimming shortened V by 5 bases and J by 2 bases, and 14 bases separated the two germline ends. CDR3: CASSKTGLSTDTQYF. The DNA read from the CDR3 is TGTGCCAGCAGCAAGACGGGACTCTCCACAGATACG.

As concerns this clone: The read comes to an end 3 residues before the CDR3 does, leaving the germline J gene to fill in the end. The rearrangement links TRBV11-2 to TRBJ2-7; a possible D gene is TRBD1 (5 bases). The germline V gene has CDR1 SGHAT and CDR2 FQNNGV. The CDR3 is 15 residues long. Trimming stripped 0 bases from V and 2 bases from J, with 11 bases between. The CDR3 region is CASSLDRGPTYEQYF. The covered CDR3 bases are TGTGCCAGCAGCTTAGATAGGGGTCCAACCTACGAG.

Note on this clone: Sequencing ends 3 residues short of the CDR3 end; the germline J gene provides the rest. The chain links TRBV18 to TRBJ1-6; D may be TRBD1 (6 bases). This CDR3 contains 17 residues. The germline V and J ends were trimmed by 3 bases and 0 bases, with 12 bases remaining between them. Germline V gives CDR1 KGHSH, CDR2 LQKENI. CDR3 DNA, as far as it was read: TGTGCCAGCTCACCGTTTACAGGGCCCTCCTATAATTCACCC. Translation: CASSPFTGPSYNSP. In full, the CDR3 reads CASSPFTGPSYNSPLHF.

Here the CDR3 reads CASSPGTSGSIQETQYF. The DNA read from the CDR3 is TGTGCCAGCTCACCCGGGACTAGCGGGAGCATCCAAGAGACC. V usage is TRBV18 and J usage is TRBJ2-5; 14 bases align to TRBD2. The read stops 3 residues short of the end of the CDR3; the missing end is completed from the germline J gene. CDR1 and CDR2 (germline): KGHSH, LQKENI. The trim removed 3 bases at V and 1 base at J, leaving 4 bases unmatched. The CDR3 contains 17 residues.

Partial CDR3 DNA: TGTGCCAGCTCACCACCTAGCGGGGTGTCCTACGAG. Translated: CASSPPSGVSYE. The full CDR3 sequence reads CASSPPSGVSYEQYF. The chain is built from TRBV18 and TRBJ2-7; 8 nucleotides line up with TRBD2. The missing CDR3 end, 3 residues past where the read stops, is filled in from the germline J gene. The ends lost 0 bases at V and 1 base at J; junction bases unmatched: 2. The length of the CDR3 is 15 residues. The germline gives CDR1 KGHSH, CDR2 LQKENI.

Concerning this clone itself: The read stops 3 residues short of the end of the CDR3; the missing end is completed from the germline J gene. The chain couples TRBV7-2 to TRBJ1-6; no clear D. The CDR3 is 16 amino acids. In germline, CDR1 is SGHTA, CDR2 FQGNSA. V was pared by 0 bases and J by 3 bases, with 9 bases between. CDR3 residues: CASSLAAGGYNSPLHF. CDR3 DNA (partial): TGTGCCAGCAGCTTAGCAGCAGGAGGCTATAATTCACCC.

With respect to this clone: With the read ending 3 residues before the CDR3 end, the germline J gene is used to fill in that end. The chain is built from TRBV6-1 and TRBJ2-5, with 7 bases that match TRBD1. From germline, CDR1 is MNHNS and CDR2 SASEGT. Trimming at V came to 0 bases and at J to 5 bases, leaving 6 bases not matched to a gene. This CDR3 is built from 15 residues. Partial CDR3 DNA: TGTGCCAGCAGTGAAGCGCAGGGGGTATGGGAGACC. This sequence encodes CASSEAQGVWET. The full-length CDR3 reads as CASSEAQGVWETQYF.

On this clone: Read sequence stops 3 residues before the CDR3 end, and the germline J gene provides the missing end. V is TRBV5-1 and J is TRBJ1-4, with D perhaps TRBD1 (6 bases). Trimming shortened V by 4 bases and J by 0 bases, and 13 bases separated the two germline ends. The germline V gene encodes CDR1 SGHRS and CDR2 YFSETQ. This CDR3 has 16 residues. Here the CDR3 reads CASSPGQIATNEKLFF. The sequenced part of the CDR3 DNA is TGCGCCAGCAGCCCCGGACAGATTGCAACTAATGAAAAA.

To note about this clone: Read sequence stops 3 residues before the CDR3 end, and the germline J gene provides the missing end. The V and J genes are TRBV7-8 and TRBJ2-7; 7 bases line up with TRBD2. CDR3 size: 15 residues. Germline CDR1 reads SGHVS; CDR2 reads FQNEAQ. The ends lost 3 bases at V and 3 bases at J; junction bases unmatched: 8. Here the CDR3 reads CASSLLTSSNYEQYF. The DNA read from the CDR3 is TGTGCCAGCAGCTTGTTGACTAGCTCGAACTACGAG. Looking up the rest from reference TRBV7-8 and TRBJ2-7 gives the full variable domain: GAGVSQSPRYKVAKRGQDVALRCDPISGHVSLFWYQQALGQGPEFLTYFQNEAQLDKSGLPSDRFFAERPEGSVSTLKIQRTQQEDSAVYLCASSLLTSSNYEQYFGPGTRLTVT.

This clone registers medium-sized by frequency. The read ends 3 residues early relative to the CDR3; the germline J gene fills the gap. The chain employs TRBV29-1 and TRBJ2-7; TRBD1 agrees at 8 bases. Germline V gene sequence: CDR1 SQVTM, CDR2 ANQGSEA. This CDR3 contains 13 residues. V was clipped by 7 bases and J by 3 bases; unmatched bases: 8. CDR3 DNA, as far as it was read: TGCAGCGGAGGGGGAGGACAGGGCTACGAG. Its protein product is CSGGGGQGYE. The entire CDR3 sequence reads CSGGGGQGYEQYF.

Concerning this clone: The read comes to an end 3 residues before the CDR3 does, leaving the germline J gene to fill in the end. This chain uses TRBV19 with TRBJ1-1; D not certain. The V and J ends lost 3 bases and 0 bases respectively, with 11 bases between them. The germline gives CDR1 LNHDA, CDR2 SQIVND (reference sequence). This CDR3 comprises 15 residues. CDR3 sequence reads: CASSMLESMNTEAFF. The sequenced CDR3 bases are TGTGCCAGTAGTATGTTAGAGTCTATGAACACTGAA.

With respect to this clone: The observed sequence ends 3 residues before the CDR3 terminus, with the missing tail filled in from the germline J gene. V is TRBV5-6 and J is TRBJ2-1, with 10 bases that match TRBD2. The CDR3 spans 15 residues. Germline V gene sequence: CDR1 SGHDT, CDR2 YYEEEE. V gave up 2 bases and J gave up 4 bases; unmatched junction bases: 3. CDR3 region: CASSFKLAGYNEQFF. The CDR3 DNA, read in part, is TGTGCCAGCAGCTTCAAACTAGCGGGGTACAATGAG.

As for this clone: The read ends 3 residues before the CDR3 terminus; that terminus is restored from the germline J gene. This chain uses TRBV7-2 with TRBJ2-7; 7 bases agree with TRBD1. This CDR3 is 14 amino acids long. V trimming: 3 bases; J trimming: 5 bases; junction bases outside the gene matches: 7. The germline gives CDR1 SGHTA, CDR2 FQGNSA. The sequenced part of the CDR3 DNA is TGTGCCAGCAGCTTGGGACAGTCCTTCGACGAG. The encoded protein is CASSLGQSFDE. The entire CDR3 sequence reads CASSLGQSFDEQYF.

Comment on this clone: The CDR3 end falls 3 residues outside the read, so it is completed with the germline J gene. The chain uses TRBV19 and TRBJ1-4; D is uncertain. The CDR3 has 15 amino acids. V was shortened by 5 bases and J by 4 bases, with 14 bases between the two germline ends. Germline V gene lookup returns CDR1 LNHDA and CDR2 SQIVND (reference sequence). The chain's CDR3 is CASSAFEQNNEKLFF. CDR3 DNA, as far as it was read: TGTGCCAGTAGTGCGTTTGAACAGAATAATGAAAAA.

As regards this clone: The read terminates 3 residues before the CDR3 end, so the remaining end is supplied by the germline J gene. The V gene is TRBV30, the J gene TRBJ2-5, with 12 bases identical to TRBD1. The CDR3 covers 15 residues. Germline CDR1 and CDR2: GTSNPN and SVGIG (reference sequence). Partial CDR3 DNA: TGTGCCTGGAACAATCCGGGACAGGGGGCACTTACC. Translation: CAWNNPGQGALT. The CDR3 reads in full as CAWNNPGQGALTQYF.

To note about this clone: The CDR3 is cut off 3 residues early in the read; its end comes from the germline J gene. This chain joins TRBV19 and TRBJ2-1; 15 bases are shared with TRBD2. V lost 3 bases to trimming and J lost 7 bases; unmatched junction nucleotides: 1. The CDR3 sequence is 15 residues long. CDR1 and CDR2 (germline): LNHDA, SQIVND (reference sequence). This chain's CDR3 is CASSIGLAGGNEQFF. The part of the CDR3 DNA that was read is TGTGCCAGTAGTATCGGACTAGCGGGAGGGAATGAG.

To note about this clone: The read falls 3 residues short of the CDR3 end, and the missing part is taken from the germline J gene. This sequence joins TRBV20-1 and TRBJ2-5; maybe TRBD1 (6 bases). Trimming removed 7 bases from V and 1 base from J, with 13 bases in between. This CDR3 has 13 residues. Germline V lookup: CDR1 DFQATT, CDR2 SNEGSKA (reference sequence). CDR3 DNA (partial): TGCAGTGGGGTACAGGGAGCCCAAGAGACC. Its protein product is CSGVQGAQET. The whole CDR3 protein is CSGVQGAQETQYF.

Note on this clone: The read terminates 3 residues before the CDR3 end, so the remaining end is supplied by the germline J gene. The V and J genes are TRBV5-1 and TRBJ2-5; 7 bases match TRBD1. The J segment lost 4 bases and the V segment lost 7 bases, leaving 10 bases of the junction unmatched. CDR3 length equals 14 residues. Germline V CDR1 and CDR2: SGHRS, YFSETQ. The CDR3 sequence is CASGGTGAGETQYF. The CDR3 bases that were read are TGCGCCAGCGGAGGCACAGGGGCCGGAGAGACC.

Note on this clone: The CDR3 end falls 3 residues outside the read, so it is completed with the germline J gene. The chain is built from TRBV18 and TRBJ1-4; 7 nucleotides align to TRBD1. Germline lookup yields CDR1 KGHSH and CDR2 LQKENI. This CDR3 comprises 15 residues. The junction had 9 bases not matched to a gene; V was cut back by 4 bases and J by 7 bases. The CDR3 loop reads CASSLETGPGEKLFF. Partial CDR3 DNA: TGTGCCAGCTCACTGGAGACAGGGCCGGGTGAAAAA.

In the case of this clone: The read terminates 3 residues ahead of where the CDR3 ends, so the germline J gene completes it. V gene TRBV2 combines with J gene TRBJ1-4, with TRBD1 identical over 8 bases. V dropped 1 base and J dropped 5; count of bases not matched to a gene: 0. CDR3 length equals 14 residues. Germline assignment: CDR1 SNHLY and CDR2 FYNNEI. The CDR3 reads CASSEGTGNEKLFF. CDR3 bases read: TGTGCCAGCAGTGAAGGGACAGGGAATGAAAAA.

Turning to this clone: The read gets to within 3 residues of the CDR3 end, and the germline J gene fills in the rest. This chain joins TRBV6-1 and TRBJ2-5, with TRBD1 matching over 8 bases. The V segment lost 2 bases and the J segment 1 base; nucleotides outside the gene matches: 6. Germline lookup yields CDR1 MNHNS and CDR2 SASEGT. The CDR3 runs 16 residues. CDR3 protein: CASSETGQAIQETQYF. The covered CDR3 bases are TGTGCCAGCAGTGAAACGGGACAGGCAATCCAAGAGACC.

Remarks on this clone: Read sequence stops 3 residues before the CDR3 end, and the germline J gene provides the missing end. The chain has TRBV19 and TRBJ2-7, with TRBD2 matching over 15 bases. J was trimmed by 5 bases and V by 4 bases; bases with no gene match: 15. This CDR3 has 19 amino acids. Germline assignment: CDR1 LNHDA and CDR2 SQIVND (reference sequence). The sequenced CDR3 bases are TGTGCCAGTAGTAAGATCTGGGGACTAGCGGGAGGAGAGTACAACGAG. Its protein product is CASSKIWGLAGGEYNE. The CDR3, in full, reads CASSKIWGLAGGEYNEQYF.

With respect to this clone: The read terminates 3 residues before the CDR3 end, so the remaining end is supplied by the germline J gene. The chain uses TRBV18 and TRBJ2-6, with TRBD1 as a possible D gene (6 bases). Looked up from germline, CDR1 is KGHSH and CDR2 is LQKENI. Trimming removed 2 bases at V and 4 bases at J, with 9 bases between. The CDR3 spans 15 residues. The chain's CDR3 is CASSPDRPGANVLTF. Incomplete CDR3 DNA: TGTGCCAGCTCACCAGACAGGCCCGGGGCCAACGTC.